This TCR beta chain was found in a study of technical replicates of blood from a handful of donors. The data were produced by immunoSEQ multiplex PCR, yet TCRdb's version contains in-frame clones alone and is incomplete. This table has 87,000 or so clones, 95% appearing once. V gave up 1 base and J gave up 5 bases, with 6 bases separating them. Germline CDR1 LNHDA, CDR2 SQIVND (reference sequence). The CDR3 is made up of 13 amino acids. The TCR comes from a human donor in good health. Sample: T cells isolated from PBMCs. The chain has TRBV19 and TRBJ1-5; no clear D. CDR3 protein: CASSIALDQPQHF. CDR3 sequence (DNA): TGTGCCAGTAGTATAGCACTAGATCAGCCCCAGCATTTT.